This T cell receptor beta chain was recorded in a study of blood T cells in healthy people across ages. V lost 4 bases, J lost 3 bases, and 9 bases stayed unmatched. Germline CDR1 and CDR2: MDHEN and SYDVKM. The CDR3 loop spans 15 amino acids. A second PCR of roughly 6 to 12 cycles used a sample-barcoded 5' primer and a J-beta primer mix. TCRdb passed the 5' RACE reads through MiXCR, listing each CDR3 protein once. The sample holds 800,000 or so distinct CDR3 sequences; roughly 25% are singletons and the top ten take roughly 3.5%. These data also featured in a second study, about T cells of mothers and their children.

The source of this sequence is a boy aged 5-17 years in good health. Sequencing was performed on blood. The chain links TRBV28 to TRBJ2-7, with 7 bases identical to TRBD1. Here the CDR3 reads CASSSPGTDFYEQYF. In DNA form, the CDR3 reads TGTGCCAGCAGTTCCCCCGGGACAGATTTCTACGAGCAGTACTTC. Full variable domain (remainder filled in from reference TRBV28 and TRBJ2-7): DVKVTQSSRYLVKRTGEKVFLECVQDMDHENMFWYRQDPGLGLRLIYFSYDVKMKEKGDIPEGYSVSREKKERFSLILESASTNQTSMYLCASSSPGTDFYEQYFGPGTRLTVT.